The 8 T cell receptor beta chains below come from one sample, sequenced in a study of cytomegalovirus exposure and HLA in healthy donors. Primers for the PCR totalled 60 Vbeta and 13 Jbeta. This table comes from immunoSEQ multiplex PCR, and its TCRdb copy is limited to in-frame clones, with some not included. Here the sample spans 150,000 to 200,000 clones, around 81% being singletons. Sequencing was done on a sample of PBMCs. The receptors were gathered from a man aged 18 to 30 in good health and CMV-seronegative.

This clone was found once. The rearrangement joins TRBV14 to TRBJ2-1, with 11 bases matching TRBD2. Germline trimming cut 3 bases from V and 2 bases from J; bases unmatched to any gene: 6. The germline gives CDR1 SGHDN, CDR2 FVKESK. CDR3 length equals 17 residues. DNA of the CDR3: TGTGCCAGCAGCCATTGGACTAGCGGGCCCCCCTACAATGAGCAGTTCTTC. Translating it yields CASSHWTSGPPYNEQFF.

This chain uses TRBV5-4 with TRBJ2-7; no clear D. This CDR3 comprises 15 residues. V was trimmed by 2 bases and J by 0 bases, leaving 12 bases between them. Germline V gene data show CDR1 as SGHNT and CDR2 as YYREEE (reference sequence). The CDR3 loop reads CASSFNTRSSYEQYF. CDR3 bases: TGTGCCAGCAGCTTTAACACACGGAGCTCCTACGAGCAGTACTTC.

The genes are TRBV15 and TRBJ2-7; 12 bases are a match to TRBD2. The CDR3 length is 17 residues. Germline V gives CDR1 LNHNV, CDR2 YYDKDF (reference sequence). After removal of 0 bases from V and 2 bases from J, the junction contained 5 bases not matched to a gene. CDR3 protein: CATSRELAGGTPYEQYF. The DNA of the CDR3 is TGTGCCACCAGCAGAGAACTAGCGGGAGGAACTCCCTACGAGCAGTACTTC.

CDR3 sequence (DNA): TGTGCCAGCAGCATAATGACAGGGGGCGGCTCCTACGAGCAGTACTTC. Protein: CASSIMTGGGSYEQYF. The gene calls are TRBV7-8 and TRBJ2-7, with 10 bases matching TRBD1. The CDR3 spans 16 residues. After removal of 5 bases from V and 0 bases from J, the junction contained 7 bases not matched to a gene. CDR1 and CDR2 (germline): SGHVS, FQNEAQ. The variable domain in full, with the rest retrieved from reference TRBV7-8 and TRBJ2-7, is GAGVSQSPRYKVAKRGQDVALRCDPISGHVSLFWYQQALGQGPEFLTYFQNEAQLDKSGLPSDRFFAERPEGSVSTLKIQRTQQEDSAVYLCASSIMTGGGSYEQYFGPGTRLTVT.

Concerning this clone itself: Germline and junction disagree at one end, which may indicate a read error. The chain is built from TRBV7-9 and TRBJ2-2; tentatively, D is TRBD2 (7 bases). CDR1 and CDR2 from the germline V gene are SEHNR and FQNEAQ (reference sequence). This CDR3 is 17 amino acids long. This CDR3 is CSSSSLGGLAGTGELFF. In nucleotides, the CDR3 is TGTTCCAGCAGCTCGTTGGGGGGGCTCGCGGGCACCGGGGAGCTGTTTTTT.

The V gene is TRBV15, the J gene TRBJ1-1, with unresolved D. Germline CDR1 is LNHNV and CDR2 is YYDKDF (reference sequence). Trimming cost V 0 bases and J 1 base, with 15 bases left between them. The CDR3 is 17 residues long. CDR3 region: CATSRDRNRITNTEAFF. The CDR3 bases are TGTGCCACCAGCAGAGATAGGAACAGAATTACGAACACTGAAGCTTTCTTT.

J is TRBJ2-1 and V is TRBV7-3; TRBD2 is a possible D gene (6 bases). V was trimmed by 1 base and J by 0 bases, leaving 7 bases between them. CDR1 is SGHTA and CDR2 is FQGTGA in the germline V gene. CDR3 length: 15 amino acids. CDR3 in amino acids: CASSLSSGSYNEQFF. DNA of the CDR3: TGTGCCAGCAGCTTAAGTAGCGGCTCCTACAATGAGCAGTTCTTC.

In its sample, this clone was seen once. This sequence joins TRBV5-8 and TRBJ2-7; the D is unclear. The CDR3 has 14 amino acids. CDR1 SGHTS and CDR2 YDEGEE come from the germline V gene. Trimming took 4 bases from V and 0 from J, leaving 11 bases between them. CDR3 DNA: TGTGCCAGCAGCCCCGGAGAGCCCTCCTACGAGCAGTACTTC. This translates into CASSPGEPSYEQYF.